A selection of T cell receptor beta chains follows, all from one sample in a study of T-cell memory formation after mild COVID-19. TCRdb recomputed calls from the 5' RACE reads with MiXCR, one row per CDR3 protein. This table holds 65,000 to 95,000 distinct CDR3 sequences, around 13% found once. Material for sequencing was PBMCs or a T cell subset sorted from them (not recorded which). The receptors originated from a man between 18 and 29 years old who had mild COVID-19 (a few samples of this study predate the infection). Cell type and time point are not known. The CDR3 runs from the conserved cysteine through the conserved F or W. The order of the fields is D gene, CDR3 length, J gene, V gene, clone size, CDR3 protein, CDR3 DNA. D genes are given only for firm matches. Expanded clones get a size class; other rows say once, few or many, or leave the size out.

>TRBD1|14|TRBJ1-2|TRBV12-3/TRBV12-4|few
CASSLGTGRFGYTF
TGTGCCAGCAGTTTGGGGACAGGGAGGTTTGGCTACACCTTC
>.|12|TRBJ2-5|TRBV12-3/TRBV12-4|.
CASSLLGETQYF
TGTGCCAGCAGCCTCCTCGGAGAGACCCAGTACTTC
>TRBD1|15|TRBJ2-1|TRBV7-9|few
CASSGNRGSYNEQFF
TGTGCCAGCAGTGGTAACAGGGGTTCCTACAATGAGCAGTTCTTC
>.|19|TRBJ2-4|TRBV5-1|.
CASSLTPWGAGLAKNIQYF
TGCGCCAGCAGCTTAACTCCTTGGGGGGCGGGACTAGCCAAAAACATTCAGTACTTC
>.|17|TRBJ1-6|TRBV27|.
CASSLSPRGWANSPLHF
TGTGCCAGCAGTTTATCCCCCAGGGGATGGGCCAATTCACCCCTCCACTTT
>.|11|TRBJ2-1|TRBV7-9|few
CASGLVHEQFF
TGTGCCAGCGGCCTTGTCCATGAGCAGTTCTTC
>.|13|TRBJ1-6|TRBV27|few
CASSLSRNSPLHF
TGTGCCAGCAGTTTGTCTCGGAATTCACCCCTCCACTTT
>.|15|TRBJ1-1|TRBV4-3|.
CASSQDRTANTEAFF
TGCGCCAGCAGCCAAGATCGGACAGCGAACACTGAAGCTTTCTTT
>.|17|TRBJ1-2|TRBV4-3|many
CASSQDPQEAGTYGYTF
TGCGCCAGCAGCCAAGACCCCCAGGAGGCCGGAACCTATGGCTACACCTTC
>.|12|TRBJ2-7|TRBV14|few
CASSGRGDEQYF
TGTGCCAGCTCCGGGCGCGGGGACGAGCAGTACTTC
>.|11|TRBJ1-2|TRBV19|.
CASSTGYGYTF
TGTGCCAGTTCGACAGGCTATGGCTACACCTTC
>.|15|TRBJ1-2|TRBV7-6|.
CASSLTLTGFYGYTF
TGTGCCAGCAGCTTAACGTTGACGGGCTTCTATGGCTACACCTTC
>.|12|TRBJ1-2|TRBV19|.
CARPWQGPGYTF
TGTGCCAGGCCTTGGCAGGGTCCTGGCTACACCTTC
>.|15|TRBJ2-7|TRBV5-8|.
CASSFGRGEPYEQYF
TGTGCCAGCAGCTTCGGCAGGGGTGAACCCTACGAGCAGTACTTC
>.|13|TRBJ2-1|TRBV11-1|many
CASSSDLNNEQFF
TGTGCCAGCAGCTCGGACCTTAACAATGAGCAGTTCTTC
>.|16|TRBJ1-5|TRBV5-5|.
CASRSDTAFSNQPQHF
TGTGCCAGCAGATCCGACACGGCCTTTAGCAATCAGCCCCAGCATTTT
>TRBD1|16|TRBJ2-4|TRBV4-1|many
CASSQGDRVGKNIQYF
TGCGCCAGCAGTCAAGGGGACAGGGTAGGCAAAAACATTCAGTACTTC
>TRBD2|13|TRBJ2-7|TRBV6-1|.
CAGKERESYEQYF
TGTGCCGGAAAGGAGCGGGAATCCTACGAGCAGTACTTC
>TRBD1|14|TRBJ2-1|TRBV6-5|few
CASSYSTGYNEQFF
TGTGCCAGCAGTTACTCGACAGGGTACAATGAGCAGTTCTTC
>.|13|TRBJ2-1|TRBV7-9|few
CASSLGGINEQFF
TGTGCCAGCAGCTTAGGGGGGATCAATGAGCAGTTCTTC
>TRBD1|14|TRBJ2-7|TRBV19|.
CASSTRDSTYEQYF
TGTGCCAGTAGTACCCGGGACAGCACCTACGAGCAGTACTTC
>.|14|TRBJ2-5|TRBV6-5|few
CASSYSPGQETQYF
TGTGCCAGCAGTTACTCGCCTGGGCAAGAGACCCAGTACTTC
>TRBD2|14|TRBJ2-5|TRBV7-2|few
CASSSGLAGGTQYF
TGTGCCAGCAGCTCGGGACTAGCGGGGGGGACCCAGTACTTC
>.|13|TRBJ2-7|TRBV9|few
CASSPFGIGEQYF
TGTGCCAGCAGCCCTTTCGGAATAGGAGAGCAGTACTTC
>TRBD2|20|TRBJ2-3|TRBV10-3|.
CAISEPARTSGGTSTDTQYF
TGTGCCATCAGTGAGCCCGCTCGGACTAGCGGGGGCACTAGCACAGATACGCAGTATTTT
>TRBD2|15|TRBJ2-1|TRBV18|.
CASSPLNPAGDEQFF
TGTGCCAGCTCACCACTTAATCCGGCGGGAGATGAGCAGTTCTTC
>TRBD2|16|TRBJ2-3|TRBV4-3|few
CASSPRLADSTDTQYF
TGCGCCAGCAGCCCCAGACTAGCGGACAGCACAGATACGCAGTATTTT
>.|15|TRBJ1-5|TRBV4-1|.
CASSQRTDSNQPQHF
TGCGCCAGCAGCCAAAGGACAGATAGCAATCAGCCCCAGCATTTT
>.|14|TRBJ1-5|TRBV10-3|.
CAISELGAIQPQHF
TGTGCCATCAGTGAGCTGGGGGCAATCCAGCCCCAGCATTTT
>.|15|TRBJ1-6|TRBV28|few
CASSPLGRNNSPLHF
TGTGCCAGCAGTCCCCTAGGACGGAACAATTCACCCCTCCACTTT
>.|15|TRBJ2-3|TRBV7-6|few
CASSFTGGSTDTQYF
TGTGCCAGCAGCTTTACCGGGGGAAGCACAGATACGCAGTATTTT
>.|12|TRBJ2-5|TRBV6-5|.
CASSRPHGAQYF
TGTGCCAGCAGCCGCCCCCACGGGGCCCAGTACTTC
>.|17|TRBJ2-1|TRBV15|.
CATSRVGSSSSYNEQFF
TGTGCCACCAGCAGAGTCGGTAGTTCGAGCTCCTACAATGAGCAGTTCTTC
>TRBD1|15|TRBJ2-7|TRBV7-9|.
CASSFAGQDSYEQYF
TGTGCCAGCAGTTTTGCGGGACAGGACTCCTACGAGCAGTACTTC
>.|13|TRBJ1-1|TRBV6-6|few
CASSPPMDTEAFF
TGTGCCAGCAGCCCACCAATGGACACTGAAGCTTTCTTT
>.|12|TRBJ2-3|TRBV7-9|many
CASSFPVDTQYF
TGTGCCAGCAGCTTTCCTGTAGATACGCAGTATTTT
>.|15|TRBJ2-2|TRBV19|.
CASSPRGGYTGELFF
TGTGCCAGTAGTCCCCGTGGAGGGTACACCGGGGAGCTGTTTTTT
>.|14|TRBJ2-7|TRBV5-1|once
CASSFGTASYEQYF
TGCGCCAGCAGCTTCGGGACGGCCTCCTACGAGCAGTACTTC
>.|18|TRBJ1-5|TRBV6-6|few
CASSLTGRGFEGNQPQHF
TGTGCCAGCAGTCTAACCGGACGGGGGTTTGAAGGCAATCAGCCCCAGCATTTT
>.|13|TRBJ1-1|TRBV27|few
CASRSQGTTEAFF
TGTGCCAGCAGGTCCCAGGGGACCACTGAAGCTTTCTTT
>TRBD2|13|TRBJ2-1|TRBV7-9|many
CAPAGETYNEQFF
TGTGCCCCAGCGGGGGAGACCTACAATGAGCAGTTCTTC